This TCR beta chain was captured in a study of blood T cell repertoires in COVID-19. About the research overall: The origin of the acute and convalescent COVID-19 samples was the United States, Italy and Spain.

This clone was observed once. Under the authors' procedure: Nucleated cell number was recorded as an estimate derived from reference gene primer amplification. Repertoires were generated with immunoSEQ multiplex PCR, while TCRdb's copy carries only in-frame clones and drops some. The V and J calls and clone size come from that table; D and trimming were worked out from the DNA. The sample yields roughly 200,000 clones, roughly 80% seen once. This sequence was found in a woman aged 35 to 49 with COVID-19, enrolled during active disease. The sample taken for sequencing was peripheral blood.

CDR3 nucleotide sequence: TGTGCCAGCAGCCCGGGGACAGGGGCCTTCAACACTGAAGCTTTCTTT. Amino acids: CASSPGTGAFNTEAFF. The V gene is TRBV7-8, the J gene TRBJ1-1; 10 nucleotides align to TRBD1. The CDR3 is made up of 16 amino acids. Germline CDR1 SGHVS, CDR2 FQNEAQ. The junction had 8 bases not matched to a gene; V was cut back by 5 bases and J by 2 bases. The full variable domain, rest sourced from reference TRBV7-8 and TRBJ1-1, is GAGVSQSPRYKVAKRGQDVALRCDPISGHVSLFWYQQALGQGPEFLTYFQNEAQLDKSGLPSDRFFAERPEGSVSTLKIQRTQQEDSAVYLCASSPGTGAFNTEAFFGQGTRLTVV.